The present TCR beta chain was sequenced within a study of shared clonotypes between healthy human individuals. Study results and caveats: Memory subsets generally showed smaller estimated richness than naive subsets did.

Using immunoSEQ multiplex PCR, the repertoire was profiled, and TCRdb retains in-frame clones only, with some absent. The data hold a few million clones, with under 95% observed a single time. CDR3 length: 12 amino acids. The germline gives CDR1 SQVTM, CDR2 ANQGSEA. Trimming took 7 bases from V and 3 from J, leaving 10 bases between them. A remark on this clone: Its antigen is still unknown.

The specimen was naive CD4+ T cells from PBMCs. Subset described: CD45RA+ positively selected. The source of this sequence is a man aged 18 to 35 in good health. Some clones in this sample may be carry-over from other donors' samples. V gene TRBV29-1 combines with J gene TRBJ2-1, with D unclear. This chain's CDR3 is CSADNGYNEQFF. Here the CDR3 DNA reads TGCAGCGCTGACAACGGCTACAATGAGCAGTTCTTC.